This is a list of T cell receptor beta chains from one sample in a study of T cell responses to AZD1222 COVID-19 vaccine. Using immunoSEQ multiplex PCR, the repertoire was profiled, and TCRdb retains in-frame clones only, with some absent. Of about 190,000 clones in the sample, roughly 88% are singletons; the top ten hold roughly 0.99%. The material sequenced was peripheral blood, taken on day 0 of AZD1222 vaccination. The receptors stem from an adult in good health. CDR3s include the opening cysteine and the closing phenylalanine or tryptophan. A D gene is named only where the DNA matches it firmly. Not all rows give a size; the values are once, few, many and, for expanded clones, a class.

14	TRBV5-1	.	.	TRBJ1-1	CASSPPAPGTEAFF	TGCGCCAGCAGCCCCCCCGCCCCGGGCACTGAAGCTTTCTTT
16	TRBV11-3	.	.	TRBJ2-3	CASSFGRGRFTDTQYF	TGTGCCAGCAGCTTTGGGCGGGGGCGATTCACAGATACGCAGTATTTT
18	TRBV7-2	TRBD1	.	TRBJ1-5	CASSSSWDRVISNQPQHF	TGTGCCAGCAGCTCTAGTTGGGACAGGGTTATAAGCAATCAGCCCCAGCATTTT
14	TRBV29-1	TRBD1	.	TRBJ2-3	CSVDAQGALDTQYF	TGCAGCGTTGATGCCCAGGGGGCCCTAGATACGCAGTATTTT
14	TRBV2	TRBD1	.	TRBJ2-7	CASSDQGALYEQYF	TGTGCCAGCAGTGATCAGGGGGCCTTGTACGAGCAGTACTTC
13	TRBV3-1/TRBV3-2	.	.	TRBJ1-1	CASSQVRDVEAFF	TGTGCCAGCAGCCAAGTCCGGGACGTGGAAGCTTTCTTT
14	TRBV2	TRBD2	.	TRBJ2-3	CASSRTSGADTQYF	TGTGCCAGCAGTAGGACTAGCGGGGCCGATACGCAGTATTTT
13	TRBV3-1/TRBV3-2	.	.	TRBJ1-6	CASTGRGNSPLHF	TGTGCCAGCACGGGGCGGGGAAATTCACCCCTCCACTTT
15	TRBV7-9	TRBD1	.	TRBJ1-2	CASNPPTGGGDGYTF	TGTGCCAGCAACCCACCCACGGGAGGGGGCGATGGCTACACCTTC
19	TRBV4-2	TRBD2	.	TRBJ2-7	CASSQVPPSVAGGNREQYF	TGTGCCAGCAGCCAAGTCCCCCCGAGCGTAGCGGGAGGGAACCGCGAGCAGTACTTC
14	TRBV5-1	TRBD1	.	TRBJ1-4	CASHSGQGHEKLFF	TGCGCCAGCCACTCGGGACAGGGACATGAAAAACTGTTTTTT
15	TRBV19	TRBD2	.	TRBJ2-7	CASSVGGTNLYEQYF	TGTGCCAGTAGTGTTGGGGGGACTAACTTATACGAGCAGTACTTC
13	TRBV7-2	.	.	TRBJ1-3	CASSPSGPGTIYF	TGTGCCAGCAGCCCCAGTGGACCGGGCACCATATATTTT
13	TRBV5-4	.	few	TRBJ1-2	CASSSTGNYGYTF	TGTGCCAGCAGTTCCACAGGAAACTATGGCTACACCTTC
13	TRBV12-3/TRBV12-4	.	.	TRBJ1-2	CASTLATAGGYTF	TGTGCCAGCACCCTAGCCACAGCCGGTGGCTACACCTTC
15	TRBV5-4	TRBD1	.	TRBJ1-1	CASSSGQGDKTEAFF	TGTGCCAGCAGCTCGGGACAGGGGGACAAAACTGAAGCTTTCTTT
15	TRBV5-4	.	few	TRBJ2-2	CASSLGPGDTGELFF	TGTGCCAGCAGCCTGGGGCCAGGGGACACCGGGGAGCTGTTTTTT
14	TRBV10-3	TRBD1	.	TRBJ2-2	CAIRGTENTGELFF	TGTGCCATCAGGGGGACAGAAAACACCGGGGAGCTGTTTTTT
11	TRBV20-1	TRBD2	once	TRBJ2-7	CSARTRSEQYF	TGCAGTGCGAGGACTAGGAGCGAGCAGTACTTC
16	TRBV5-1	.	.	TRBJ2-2	CASSLEGGKNTGELFF	TGCGCCAGCAGCCTGGAGGGCGGAAAGAACACCGGGGAGCTGTTTTTT
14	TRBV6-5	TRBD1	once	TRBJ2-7	CASSYRQGGYEQYF	TGTGCCAGCAGTTACCGACAGGGGGGGTACGAGCAGTACTTC
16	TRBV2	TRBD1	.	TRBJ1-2	CASSEWAIGTEHGYTF	TGTGCCAGCAGTGAATGGGCGATCGGGACAGAGCATGGCTACACCTTC
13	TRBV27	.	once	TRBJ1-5	CASSSGVYQPQHF	TGTGCCAGCAGTTCAGGGGTTTATCAGCCCCAGCATTTT
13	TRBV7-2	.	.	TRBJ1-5	CASSLAAGQPQHF	TGTGCCAGCAGCTTAGCCGCAGGCCAGCCCCAGCATTTT
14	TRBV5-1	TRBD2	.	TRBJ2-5	CASSSQSGGETQYF	TGCGCCAGCAGCTCCCAAAGCGGGGGGGAGACCCAGTACTTC
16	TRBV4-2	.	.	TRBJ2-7	CASSQAPGQTSYEQYF	TGTGCCAGCAGCCAGGCACCGGGCCAGACATCCTACGAGCAGTACTTC
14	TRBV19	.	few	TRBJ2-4	CASSMPHAENIQYF	TGTGCCAGTAGTATGCCCCACGCAGAAAACATTCAGTACTTC
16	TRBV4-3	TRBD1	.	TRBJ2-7	CASSQAARTGPYEQYF	TGCGCCAGCAGCCAAGCCGCAAGGACAGGACCCTACGAGCAGTACTTC
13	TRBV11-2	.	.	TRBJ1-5	CASSLGLDQPQHF	TGTGCCAGCAGCTTAGGGCTAGATCAGCCCCAGCATTTT
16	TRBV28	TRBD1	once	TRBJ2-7	CASSSATGQSFYEQYF	TGTGCCAGCAGTTCCGCGACGGGACAGTCCTTTTACGAGCAGTACTTC
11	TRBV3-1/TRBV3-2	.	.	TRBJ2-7	CASSQELEQYF	TGTGCCAGCAGCCAAGAACTCGAGCAGTACTTC
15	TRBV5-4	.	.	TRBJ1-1	CASTPERGRGTEAFF	TGTGCCAGCACCCCGGAGAGGGGACGGGGCACTGAAGCTTTCTTT
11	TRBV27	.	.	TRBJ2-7	CASSFGYEQYF	TGTGCCAGCAGTTTCGGGTACGAGCAGTACTTC
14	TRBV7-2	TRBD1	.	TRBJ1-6	CASSFSGQNSPLHF	TGTGCCAGCAGCTTCTCGGGACAGAATTCACCCCTCCACTTT
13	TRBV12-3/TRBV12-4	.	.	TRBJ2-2	CASSSGAPGELFF	TGTGCCAGCAGTTCAGGGGCCCCAGGGGAGCTGTTTTTT
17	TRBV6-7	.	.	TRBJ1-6	CASSYSIGDPGMSPLHF	TGTGCCAGCAGTTACTCGATTGGAGACCCCGGGATGTCACCCCTCCACTTT
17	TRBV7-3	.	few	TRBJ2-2	CASSPLGGTLDAGELFF	TGTGCCAGCAGCCCGCTTGGCGGGACATTAGATGCCGGGGAGCTGTTTTTT
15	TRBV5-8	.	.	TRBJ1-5	CASSLAPLGNQPQHF	TGTGCCAGCAGCTTGGCCCCATTGGGGAATCAGCCCCAGCATTTT
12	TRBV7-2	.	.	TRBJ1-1	CASSLVRQKAFF	TGTGCCAGCAGCTTAGTGAGACAAAAAGCTTTCTTT
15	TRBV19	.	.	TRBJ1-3	CASRITTVIGNTIYF	TGTGCCAGTAGGATAACGACAGTAATAGGAAACACCATATATTTT